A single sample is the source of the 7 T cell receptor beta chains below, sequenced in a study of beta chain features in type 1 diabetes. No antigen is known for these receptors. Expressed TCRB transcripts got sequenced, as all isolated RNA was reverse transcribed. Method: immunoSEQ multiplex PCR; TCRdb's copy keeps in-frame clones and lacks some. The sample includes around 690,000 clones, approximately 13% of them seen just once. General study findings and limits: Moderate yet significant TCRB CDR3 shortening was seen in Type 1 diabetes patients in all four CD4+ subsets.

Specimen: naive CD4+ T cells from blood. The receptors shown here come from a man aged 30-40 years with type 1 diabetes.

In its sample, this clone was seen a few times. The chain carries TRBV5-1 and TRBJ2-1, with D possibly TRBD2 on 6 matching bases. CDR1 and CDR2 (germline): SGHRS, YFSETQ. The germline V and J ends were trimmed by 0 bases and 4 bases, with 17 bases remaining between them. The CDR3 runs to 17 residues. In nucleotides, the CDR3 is TGCGCCAGCAGCTTGGAGACGGGAGCTTATTCGTACAATGAGCAGTTCTTC. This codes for CASSLETGAYSYNEQFF. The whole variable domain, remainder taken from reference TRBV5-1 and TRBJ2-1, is KAGVTQTPRYLIKTRGQQVTLSCSPISGHRSVSWYQQTPGQGLQFLFEYFSETQRNKGNFPGRFSGRQFSNSRSEMNVSTLELGDSALYLCASSLETGAYSYNEQFFGPGTRLTVL.

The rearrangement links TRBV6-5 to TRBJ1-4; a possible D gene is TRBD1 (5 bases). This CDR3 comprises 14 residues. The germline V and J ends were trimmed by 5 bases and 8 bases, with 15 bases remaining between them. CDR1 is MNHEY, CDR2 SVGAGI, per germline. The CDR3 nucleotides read TGTGCCAGCAGTGATAAGGCTCGGGGGGAAAAACTGTTTTTT. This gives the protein CASSDKARGEKLFF.

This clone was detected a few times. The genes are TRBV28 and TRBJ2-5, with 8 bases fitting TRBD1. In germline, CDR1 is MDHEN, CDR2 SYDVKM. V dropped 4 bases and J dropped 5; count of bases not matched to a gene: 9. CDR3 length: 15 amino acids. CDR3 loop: CASSSTGVVGETQYF. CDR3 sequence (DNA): TGTGCCAGCAGTTCGACAGGGGTAGTGGGGGAGACCCAGTACTTC.

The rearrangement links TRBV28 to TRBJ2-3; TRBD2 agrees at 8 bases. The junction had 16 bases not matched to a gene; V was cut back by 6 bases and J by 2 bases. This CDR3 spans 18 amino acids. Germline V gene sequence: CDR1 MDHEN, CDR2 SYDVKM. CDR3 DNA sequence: TGTGCCAGCAGCCGAGGGAATCGCGGGGGGTTGTTCACAGATACGCAGTATTTT. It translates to CASSRGNRGGLFTDTQYF.

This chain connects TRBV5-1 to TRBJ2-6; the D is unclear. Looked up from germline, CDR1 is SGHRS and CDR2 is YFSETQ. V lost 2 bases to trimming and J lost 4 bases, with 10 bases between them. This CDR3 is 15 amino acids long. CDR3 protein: CASSLDSAGANVLTF. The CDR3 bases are TGCGCCAGCAGCTTAGATTCGGCGGGGGCCAACGTCCTGACTTTC. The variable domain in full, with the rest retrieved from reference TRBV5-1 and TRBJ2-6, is KAGVTQTPRYLIKTRGQQVTLSCSPISGHRSVSWYQQTPGQGLQFLFEYFSETQRNKGNFPGRFSGRQFSNSRSEMNVSTLELGDSALYLCASSLDSAGANVLTFGAGSRLTVL.

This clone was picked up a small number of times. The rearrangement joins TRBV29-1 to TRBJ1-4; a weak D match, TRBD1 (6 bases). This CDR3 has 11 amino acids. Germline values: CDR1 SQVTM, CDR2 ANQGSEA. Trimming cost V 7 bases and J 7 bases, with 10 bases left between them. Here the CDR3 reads CSAEGVEKLFF. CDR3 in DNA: TGCAGCGCCGAGGGGGTTGAAAAACTGTTTTTT.

The CDR3 loop is CASSVGGRSEPQHF. CDR3 in DNA: TGTGCCAGCAGCGTAGGAGGCAGGTCTGAGCCCCAGCATTTT. This chain joins TRBV9 and TRBJ1-5; D is ambiguous. Germline CDR1 and CDR2: SGDLS and YYNGEE. This CDR3 comprises 14 residues. V was trimmed by 0 bases and J by 8 bases, leaving 12 bases between them. The complete variable domain, with remaining parts taken from reference TRBV9 and TRBJ1-5, reads DSGVTQTPKHLITATGQRVTLRCSPRSGDLSVYWYQQSLDQGLQFLIQYYNGEERAKGNILERFSAQQFPDLHSELNLSSLELGDSALYFCASSVGGRSEPQHFGDGTRLSIL.